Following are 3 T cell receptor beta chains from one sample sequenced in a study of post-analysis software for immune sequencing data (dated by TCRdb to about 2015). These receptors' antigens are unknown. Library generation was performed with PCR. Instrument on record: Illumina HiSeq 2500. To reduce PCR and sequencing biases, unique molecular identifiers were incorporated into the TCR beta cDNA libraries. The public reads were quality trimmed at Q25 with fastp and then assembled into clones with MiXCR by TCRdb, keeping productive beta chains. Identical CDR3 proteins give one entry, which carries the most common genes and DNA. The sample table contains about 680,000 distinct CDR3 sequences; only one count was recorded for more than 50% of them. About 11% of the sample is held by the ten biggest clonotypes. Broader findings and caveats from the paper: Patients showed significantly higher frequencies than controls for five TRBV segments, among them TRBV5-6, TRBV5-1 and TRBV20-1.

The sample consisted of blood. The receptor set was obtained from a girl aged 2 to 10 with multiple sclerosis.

CDR3: CASSQEGTYYGYTF. The CDR3 DNA sequence: TGCGCCAGCAGCCAAGAGGGCACTTACTATGGCTACACCTTC. The rearrangement links TRBV4-3 to TRBJ1-2; D call uncertain. V was pared by 0 bases and J by 3 bases, with 8 bases between. CDR1 LGHNA and CDR2 YSLEER come from the germline V gene. CDR3 length: 14 residues.

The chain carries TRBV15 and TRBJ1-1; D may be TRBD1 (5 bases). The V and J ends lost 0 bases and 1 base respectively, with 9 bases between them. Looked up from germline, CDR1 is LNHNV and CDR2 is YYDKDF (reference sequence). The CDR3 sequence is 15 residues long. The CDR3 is CATSREPGRNTEAFF. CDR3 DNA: TGTGCCACCAGCAGAGAGCCAGGGAGGAACACTGAAGCTTTCTTT.

The CDR3 bases are TGCGCCAGCAGCTTGGCCGGGGGACAGGTCACAGATACGCAGTATTTT. This sequence encodes CASSLAGGQVTDTQYF. This chain uses TRBV5-1 with TRBJ2-3; 8 nucleotides line up with TRBD1. The CDR3 sequence is 16 residues long. V gave up 0 bases and J gave up 2 bases; unmatched junction bases: 5. Germline V CDR1 and CDR2: SGHRS, YFSETQ.